This T cell receptor beta chain comes out of a study of blood T cell repertoires in COVID-19. Repertoires were generated with immunoSEQ multiplex PCR, while TCRdb's copy carries only in-frame clones and drops some. The sample records 88,000 or so clones, about 85% being singletons. The specimen was peripheral blood. This receptor was identified in a man in his sixties with acute or convalescent COVID-19.

CDR3 region: CAWRQGKNIQYF. The CDR3 DNA sequence: TGTGCCTGGAGACAGGGAAAAAACATTCAGTACTTC. The rearrangement links TRBV30 to TRBJ2-4; tentatively, D is TRBD1 (6 bases). This CDR3 is 12 amino acids long. Trimming took 3 bases from V and 4 from J, leaving 7 bases between them. The germline CDR1 and CDR2 sequences are GTSNPN and SVGIG (reference sequence).